Listed below are T cell receptor beta chains from one sample, sequenced in a study of cytomegalovirus exposure and HLA in healthy donors. The protocol was immunoSEQ multiplex PCR, while the TCRdb copy is restricted to in-frame clones and leaves out a portion. Among some 160,000 clones listed, 80% to 85% were seen once. Sequenced material: PBMCs. These receptors all come from a young woman in good health and CMV-seronegative. Both conserved end residues are part of each CDR3. The order of the fields is D gene, clone size, V gene, J gene, CDR3 DNA, CDR3 protein. D genes are given only for firm matches. Size is stated for part of the rows, as once, few or many counts, or as a class when the clone is expanded.

>TRBD1|-|TRBV18|TRBJ1-5
TGTGCCAGCTCACAGACAGGGGGCAGGGGCAATCAGCCCCAGCATTTT
CASSQTGGRGNQPQHF
>-|few|TRBV19|TRBJ2-1
TGTGCCAGTAGTCTTCAGGGGGGCTCCTACAATGAGCAGTTCTTC
CASSLQGGSYNEQFF
>-|once|TRBV5-5|TRBJ1-6
TGTGCCAGCAGCTCTTATCTTGCTAACAGTAATTCACCCCTCCACTTT
CASSSYLANSNSPLHF
>-|-|TRBV12-5|TRBJ1-5
TGTGCTAGTGGTGACACAGGGATCAGCAATCAGCCCCAGCATTTT
CASGDTGISNQPQHF
>TRBD2|-|TRBV10-1|TRBJ2-1
TGCGCCAGCAGTGAAAAGGTGGCGGGGGGGGCTATTGAGCAGTTCTTC
CASSEKVAGGAIEQFF
>-|few|TRBV5-8|TRBJ1-3
TGTGCCAGCAGCTTGGAGTGGGCCCTCTCTGGAAACACCATATATTTT
CASSLEWALSGNTIYF
>-|-|TRBV28|TRBJ1-1
TGTGCCAGCAGTTTATCCTTGTCTGAAGCTTTCTTT
CASSLSLSEAFF
>-|-|TRBV21-1|TRBJ2-6
TGTGCCAGCAGCGCCACTATAACGTCTGGGGCCAACGTCCTGACTTTC
CASSATITSGANVLTF
>-|-|TRBV6-1|TRBJ1-3
TGTGCCAGCAGTGATGCGGGGTTTGGAAACACCATATATTTT
CASSDAGFGNTIYF
>-|few|TRBV4-2|TRBJ2-5
TGTGCCAGCAGCCAAGGGCAGGGCGGAGAGACCCAGTACTTC
CASSQGQGGETQYF
>TRBD2|-|TRBV5-1|TRBJ2-4
TGCGCCAGCAGCTTAGCGGGGGGACTTGGCATTCAGTACTTC
CASSLAGGLGIQYF
>-|-|TRBV15|TRBJ1-1
TGTGCCACCAGCAGGCGAAAGGGGGACACTGAAGCTTTCTTT
CATSRRKGDTEAFF
>-|-|TRBV19|TRBJ2-1
TGTGCCAGTAGTATCGGCGGAACGTCCTACAATGAGCAGTTCTTC
CASSIGGTSYNEQFF
>TRBD1|-|TRBV2|TRBJ1-2
TGTGCCACCACGACAGGGGAAGTTGGTGGCTACACCTTC
CATTTGEVGGYTF